Presented here are 23 T cell receptor beta chains from one specimen sequenced in a study of blood T cell repertoires in COVID-19. Here immunoSEQ multiplex PCR was the method, and the copy in TCRdb shows in-frame clones only, minus some. The repertoire holds fewer than 250,000 clones, with approximately 91% as singletons. Material: peripheral blood. Receptors were obtained from a man in his forties with acute or convalescent COVID-19.

This clone was picked up a small number of times. The chain has TRBV30 and TRBJ1-1; TRBD1 matches at 8 bases. J lost 4 bases, V lost 0 bases, and 7 bases had no gene match. The germline gives CDR1 GTSNPN, CDR2 SVGIG (reference sequence). The length of the CDR3 is 15 residues. The CDR3 region has the DNA TGTGCCTGGAGTGTGACAGGGGCCGGGGGCACTGAAGCTTTCTTT. It yields the protein CAWSVTGAGGTEAFF. The variable domain in full, completed from reference TRBV30 and TRBJ1-1, reads SQTIHQWPATLVQPVGSPLSLECTVEGTSNPNLYWYRQAAGRGLQLLFYSVGIGQISSEVPQNLSASRPQDRQFILSSKKLLLSDSGFYLCAWSVTGAGGTEAFFGQGTRLTVV.

The rearrangement links TRBV29-1 to TRBJ2-7, with TRBD2 matching over 7 bases. V lost 7 bases, J lost 5 bases, and 8 bases stayed unmatched. Germline-derived CDR1 and CDR2 are SQVTM and ANQGSEA. The CDR3 has 12 amino acids. Here the CDR3 DNA reads TGCAGCGGGGACTACCGGACGAACGAGCAGTACTTC. Protein sequence: CSGDYRTNEQYF.

The chain has TRBV28 and TRBJ1-4, with TRBD1 matching 9 bases. Germline V CDR1 and CDR2: MDHEN, SYDVKM. The V segment lost 5 bases and the J segment 8 bases; nucleotides outside the gene matches: 9. CDR3 length equals 15 residues. Written as DNA, the CDR3 is TGTGCCAGCAGTGCCGGGACAGGGCTCAGGGAAAAACTGTTTTTT. It yields the protein CASSAGTGLREKLFF.

The rearrangement uses TRBV10-2 and TRBJ1-5; 8 nucleotides match TRBD1. The CDR3 has 14 amino acids. Trimming cost V 9 bases and J 0 bases; bases outside gene matches: 4. The germline V gene has CDR1 WSHSY and CDR2 SAAADI. Written as DNA, the CDR3 is TGCGCCAGTTGGACAGGGTCTAGCAATCAGCCCCAGCATTTT. Amino acid sequence: CASWTGSSNQPQHF.

The gene calls are TRBV30 and TRBJ2-2; possible D gene TRBD1, 5 bases. Trimming removed 7 bases at V and 4 bases at J, with 19 bases between. CDR3 length: 15 residues. The V gene's germline CDR1 is GTSNPN and CDR2 SVGIG (reference sequence). CDR3 in DNA: TGTGCCTCCCCGTCAGGGATAGGAGTCACCGGGGAGCTGTTTTTT. Protein product: CASPSGIGVTGELFF.

This clone was recorded a few times. The gene calls are TRBV7-9 and TRBJ2-5; 7 bases agree with TRBD1. Trimming at V came to 5 bases and at J to 5 bases, leaving 5 bases not matched to a gene. This CDR3 is 13 amino acids long. The germline gives CDR1 SEHNR, CDR2 FQNEAQ (reference sequence). The CDR3 here is CASSLTGMETQYF. CDR3 coding DNA: TGTGCCAGCAGCCTGACAGGGATGGAGACCCAGTACTTC.

CDR3 sequence reads: CASSLDGGGSNQPQHF. CDR3 bases: TGTGCCAGCAGCTTGGATGGGGGGGGAAGCAATCAGCCCCAGCATTTT. The chain joins TRBV5-4 to TRBJ1-5, with D tentatively TRBD1 (5 bases). The V and J ends lost 0 bases and 1 base respectively, with 11 bases between them. This CDR3 has 16 residues. Per germline, CDR1 SGHNT and CDR2 YYREEE (reference sequence).

V and J are TRBV24-1 and TRBJ1-2, with D unclear. The CDR3 is 14 amino acids. V lost 4 bases to trimming and J lost 7 bases, with 15 bases between them. Germline assignment: CDR1 KGHDR and CDR2 SFDVKD. The CDR3 DNA reads TGTGCCACCAGTGACGTGAGGTTGGTTGGTGGCTACACCTTC. Protein sequence: CATSDVRLVGGYTF.

The genes are TRBV6-1 and TRBJ1-4, with TRBD1 matching 11 bases. The germline V gene encodes CDR1 MNHNS and CDR2 SASEGT. There are 16 residues in the CDR3. The V and J ends lost 0 bases and 8 bases, in that order; junction bases with no gene match: 5. CDR3: CASSEAQDRGREKLFF. The DNA for the CDR3 is TGTGCCAGCAGTGAAGCGCAGGACAGGGGGCGAGAAAAACTGTTTTTT.

V and J are TRBV10-2 and TRBJ2-5, with a possible D match to TRBD2 (5 bases). CDR3 size: 13 residues. From germline, CDR1 is WSHSY and CDR2 SAAADI. The V and J ends lost 0 bases and 4 bases respectively, with 6 bases between them. The CDR3 nucleotides read TGCGCCAGCAGTGAGTCTGGAGGAGAGACCCAGTACTTC. Translation gives CASSESGGETQYF.

This sequence joins TRBV21-1 and TRBJ2-5; the table's D call of TRBD2 was not tested on the DNA. TRBV21-1 is designated a pseudogene. The length of the CDR3 is 14 residues. The CDR3 is CASSTGLGQETQYF. The CDR3 region has the DNA TGTGCCAGCAGCACCGGGTTGGGCCAAGAGACCCAGTACTTC.

The chain joins TRBV6-1 to TRBJ1-2, with D possibly TRBD1 on 6 matching bases. This CDR3 is built from 15 residues. Germline values: CDR1 MNHNS, CDR2 SASEGT. Deletions cut 2 bases from V and 4 bases from J, with 14 bases between. The CDR3 protein is CASSEIRGPAYGYTF. The CDR3 nucleotides are TGTGCCAGCAGTGAAATCAGGGGACCGGCCTATGGCTACACCTTC.

The count of this clone is one. This chain joins TRBV2 and TRBJ1-6; D call uncertain. CDR1 and CDR2 (germline): SNHLY, FYNNEI. V was cut by 1 base and J by 6 bases, with 13 bases left in between. The CDR3 is made up of 16 amino acids. The CDR3 nucleotides read TGTGCCAGCAGTGAAGGATCACCCGCGCTTAATTCACCCCTCCACTTT. Translated: CASSEGSPALNSPLHF. Full variable domain (outside the CDR3, taken from reference TRBV2 and TRBJ1-6): EPEVTQTPSHQVTQMGQEVILRCVPISNHLYFYWYRQILGQKVEFLVSFYNNEISEKSEIFDDQFSVERPDGSNFTLKIRSTKLEDSAMYFCASSEGSPALNSPLHFGNGTRLTVT.

The count of this clone is one. The genes are TRBV5-1 and TRBJ2-2; D call uncertain. The ends were cut back, 3 bases at V and 1 base at J, with 7 bases in the middle. Germline V gene sequence: CDR1 SGHRS, CDR2 YFSETQ. The CDR3 is made up of 14 amino acids. The CDR3 region has the DNA TGCGCCAGCAGCTACGGTAGGAACACCGGGGAGCTGTTTTTT. Translation: CASSYGRNTGELFF.

This chain connects TRBV6-6 to TRBJ2-1; D unclear. The ends were cut back, 8 bases at V and 0 bases at J, with 11 bases in the middle. The germline CDR1 and CDR2 sequences are MNHNY and SVGAGI (reference sequence). This CDR3 is built from 14 residues. Here the CDR3 reads CASAGYPSYNEQFF. DNA for the CDR3: TGTGCCAGCGCAGGTTACCCCTCCTACAATGAGCAGTTCTTC.

The chain is built from TRBV6-6 and TRBJ1-5; D is unclear. Germline assignment: CDR1 MNHNY and CDR2 SVGAGI (reference sequence). This CDR3 contains 14 residues. V was shortened by 6 bases and J by 0 bases, with 9 bases between the two germline ends. The CDR3 nucleotides read TGTGCCAGCAGACCAGACTATAGCAATCAGCCCCAGCATTTT. Protein: CASRPDYSNQPQHF.

The chain recombines TRBV15 with TRBJ2-3; 10 nucleotides match TRBD1. Germline CDR1 is LNHNV and CDR2 is YYDKDF (reference sequence). This CDR3 spans 17 amino acids. Trimming cost V 2 bases and J 3 bases; bases outside gene matches: 8. Here the CDR3 reads CATSRRRQGASTDTQYF. In DNA, the CDR3 is TGTGCCACCAGCAGACGGAGACAGGGGGCTTCAACAGATACGCAGTATTTT.

The J gene is TRBJ2-3, the V gene TRBV19; D is perhaps TRBD2 (5 bases). The CDR3 extends over 14 amino acids. Trimming removed 6 bases at V and 5 bases at J, with 15 bases between. CDR1 and CDR2 (germline): LNHDA, SQIVND (reference sequence). The CDR3: CASSLSVEGDTQYF. DNA for the CDR3: TGTGCCAGTAGCCTGAGCGTCGAGGGAGATACGCAGTATTTT. The whole variable domain, filled in from reference TRBV19 and TRBJ2-3, reads DGGITQSPKYLFRKEGQNVTLSCEQNLNHDAMYWYRQDPGQGLRLIYYSQIVNDFQKGDIAEGYSVSREKKESFPLTVTSAQKNPTAFYLCASSLSVEGDTQYFGPGTRLTVL.

This chain joins TRBV19 and TRBJ2-5, with no clear D. Germline values: CDR1 LNHDA, CDR2 SQIVND (reference sequence). V shed 4 bases and J shed 5 bases, with 20 bases lying between them. This CDR3 region has 16 residues. The CDR3 is CASSTGLALKRETQYF. The CDR3 DNA reads as TGTGCCAGTAGTACCGGGTTAGCCCTAAAGAGGGAGACCCAGTACTTC.

J is TRBJ2-1 and V is TRBV5-1; 7 nucleotides line up with TRBD1. Germline lookup yields CDR1 SGHRS and CDR2 YFSETQ. J was trimmed by 2 bases and V by 2 bases; bases with no gene match: 4. The CDR3 length is 15 residues. As DNA, the CDR3 is TGCGCCAGCAGCTTTGGACAGGCAACCTACAATGAGCAGTTCTTC. It translates to CASSFGQATYNEQFF.

The CDR3 reads CASSYLGPGLAGGVPYEQYF. CDR3 nucleotides: TGTGCCAGCAGTTACCTCGGCCCGGGCCTAGCGGGAGGCGTTCCCTACGAGCAGTACTTC. The chain joins TRBV6-2 or TRBV6-3 to TRBJ2-7; 11 bases match TRBD2. CDR1 is MNHEY and CDR2 is SVGEGT in the germline V gene. V was clipped by 2 bases and J by 2 bases; unmatched bases: 17. This CDR3 comprises 20 residues.

This clone was detected only once. At one end the junction does not follow the germline gene, possibly because of a read error. V is TRBV28 and J is TRBJ1-2; 10 bases agree with TRBD1. The CDR3 has 14 residues. Looked up from germline, CDR1 is MDHEN and CDR2 is SYDVKM. CDR3: CASSSGTGVLPHAF. The CDR3 DNA reads TGTGCCAGCAGTTCCGGGACAGGGGTTTTACCCCACGCCTTC.

This clone was seen only a few times. The gene calls are TRBV7-2 and TRBJ2-7; D call uncertain. The CDR3 sequence is 12 residues long. The germline V gene encodes CDR1 SGHTA and CDR2 FQGNSA. Trimming removed 2 bases from V and 6 bases from J, with 8 bases in between. The CDR3 DNA is TGTGCCAGCAGCTTACCCGGTAGCGAGCAGTACTTC. It encodes CASSLPGSEQYF.